This T cell receptor beta chain was sequenced during a study of blood T cell repertoires in COVID-19. At the level of the study: COVID-19 samples from acute and convalescent phases originated in the United States, Italy and Spain. T cells, B-cell-depleted T cells, or PBMCs supplied cDNA or gDNA.

In the study's own analysis: The authors estimated nucleated cell counts from reference gene primer amplification. TCRdb's table, derived via immunoSEQ multiplex PCR, lists solely in-frame clones and lacks some. Clone size and the V and J calls come from that table; the DNA yielded D and trimming. The table has 35,000 to 45,000 clones, about three quarters seen once. Germline-derived CDR1 and CDR2 are MNHEY and SMNVEV (reference sequence). J was trimmed by 6 bases and V by 4 bases; bases with no gene match: 7. The CDR3 is made up of 15 amino acids. Source material: peripheral blood. V usage is TRBV27 and J usage is TRBJ2-2; TRBD2 agrees at 8 bases. This TCR derives from a man aged 60 to 69 with active COVID-19. CDR3 protein: CASSSSGSIAGELFF. The CDR3 nucleotides are TGTGCCAGCAGTTCCAGCGGGAGTATCGCCGGGGAGCTGTTTTTT.